This entry concerns a single T cell receptor (beta chain). These data originate in a study of blood T cell repertoires in COVID-19. Study in general: PBMCs, B-cell-depleted T cells, or T cells were the source of the cDNA or gDNA that made up the material.

The CDR3 consists of 15 residues. Trimming removed 7 bases at V and 0 bases at J, with 13 bases between. Per the germline V gene, CDR1 is MDHEN and CDR2 is SYDVKM. Study processing details: Cell counts per sample came from amplifying reference gene primers. TCRdb's copy holds only in-frame clones and misses some; the assay was immunoSEQ multiplex PCR. The V and J calls and clone size were taken over from that table, and D and trimming were inferred from the DNA. The sample gives some 83,000 clones, roughly nine tenths of which show up once; about 2.3% is in the top ten. The rearrangement links TRBV28 to TRBJ2-1; a possible D gene is TRBD2 (5 bases). The clonotype comes from a man aged 45-60 years with acute or convalescent COVID-19. Sequencing was performed on peripheral blood. The CDR3 protein is CASMGWGVSYNEQFF. CDR3 in DNA: TGTGCCAGCATGGGTTGGGGAGTCTCCTACAATGAGCAGTTCTTC.